Following are 19 T cell receptor beta chains from one sample sequenced in a study of lymphopenia after photon versus proton radiotherapy. Here immunoSEQ multiplex PCR was the method, and the copy in TCRdb shows in-frame clones only, minus some. The sample yields 39,000 or so clones, 80% to 95% seen once. This material consisted of peripheral blood, taken from a patient treated with photon-based radiotherapy. The source of these receptors is a man aged 55 to 70 with cholangiocarcinoma.

The CDR3 DNA reads TGCAGTGCTAGAGGGAACAATGAGCAGTTCTTC. It translates to CSARGNNEQFF. The chain combines TRBV20-1 with TRBJ2-1, with D unresolved. Trimming left V 1 base short and J 5 bases short, with 3 bases between. The germline V gene has CDR1 DFQATT and CDR2 SNEGSKA (reference sequence). The CDR3 spans 11 residues.

V is TRBV6-6 and J is TRBJ1-5, with unresolved D. The CDR3 covers 13 residues. CDR1 MNHNY and CDR2 SVGAGI come from the germline V gene (reference sequence). Between the trimmed V and J ends, which lost 2 bases and 4 bases, there was a span of 6 bases. The DNA of the CDR3 is TGTGCCAGCAGTTACCGGGTAAATCAGCCCCAGCATTTT. Translated: CASSYRVNQPQHF.

The chain employs TRBV19 and TRBJ1-5, with unresolved D. From germline, CDR1 is LNHDA and CDR2 SQIVND (reference sequence). Trimming pared 4 bases from V and 5 bases from J, leaving 15 bases between. The CDR3 loop spans 15 amino acids. CDR3: CASSTGPSRDQPQHF. CDR3 bases: TGTGCCAGTAGTACCGGACCCAGCCGCGATCAGCCCCAGCATTTT.

This chain links TRBV19 with TRBJ2-6; the match to TRBD1 covers 11 bases. V lost 5 bases, J lost 0 bases, and 0 bases stayed unmatched. The germline V gene has CDR1 LNHDA and CDR2 SQIVND (reference sequence). This CDR3 region has 16 residues. The CDR3 coding sequence is TGTGCCAGTAGTGGGACAGGGGGCTCTGGGGCCAACGTCCTGACTTTC. It specifies CASSGTGGSGANVLTF.

The chain links TRBV5-4 to TRBJ2-3; D is perhaps TRBD2 (5 bases). Germline lookup yields CDR1 SGHNT and CDR2 YYREEE (reference sequence). With 4 bases removed from V and 8 bases from J, the gap between germline ends came to 20 bases. CDR3 length: 15 residues. Here the CDR3 DNA reads TGTGCCAGCAGCCCGGGAAGGGCCGCCAGCCCTACGCAGTATTTT. Its protein is CASSPGRAASPTQYF.

The chain links TRBV2 to TRBJ1-2; D perhaps matches TRBD1 (6 bases). V lost 5 bases and J lost 5, with 24 bases in between. This CDR3 is built from 17 residues. Germline-derived CDR1 and CDR2 are SNHLY and FYNNEI. This CDR3 reads CASSTIPRQALGYGYTF. CDR3 nucleotide sequence: TGTGCCAGCAGTACCATCCCGCGACAGGCCCTCGGGTATGGCTACACCTTC.

This CDR3 is CASSQGGTGRYEQYF. CDR3 nucleotide sequence: TGTGCCAGCAGTCAAGGTGGGACAGGGCGCTACGAGCAGTACTTC. The genes are TRBV27 and TRBJ2-7; 9 bases agree with TRBD1. After removal of 5 bases from V and 3 bases from J, the junction contained 8 bases not matched to a gene. Germline V gene data show CDR1 as MNHEY and CDR2 as SMNVEV (reference sequence). The CDR3 extends over 15 amino acids.

The CDR3 is CASSPGEKLFF. The CDR3 coding sequence is TGTGCCAGCAGCCCCGGAGAAAAACTGTTTTTT. The chain links TRBV16 to TRBJ1-4; D remains ambiguous. The CDR3 loop spans 11 amino acids. The V end was cut by 4 bases, the J end by 8 bases, with 5 bases between. The germline V gene encodes CDR1 KGHSY and CDR2 FQNENV. Together with reference TRBV16 and TRBJ1-4, the CDR3 gives the full variable domain: GEEVAQTPKHLVRGEGQKAKLYCAPIKGHSYVFWYQQVLKNEFKFLISFQNENVFDETGMPKERFSAKCLPNSPCSLEIQATKLEDSAVYFCASSPGEKLFFGSGTQLSVL.

V and J are TRBV2 and TRBJ2-1; D is unclear. CDR1 and CDR2 from the germline V gene are SNHLY and FYNNEI. V gave up 3 bases and J gave up 8 bases, with 5 bases separating them. The CDR3 length is 11 residues. CDR3 residues: CASSDDYEQFF. In DNA form, the CDR3 reads TGTGCCAGCAGTGACGACTATGAGCAGTTCTTC.

V and J are TRBV27 and TRBJ2-5; D is possibly TRBD2 (7 bases). The CDR3 is 15 residues long. Germline V lookup: CDR1 MNHEY, CDR2 SMNVEV (reference sequence). Between the trimmed V and J ends, which lost 3 bases and 5 bases, there was a span of 16 bases. CDR3 in DNA: TGTGCCAGCAGTTTGGGGGGGCTCCCCCGGGAGACCCAGTACTTC. Residues: CASSLGGLPRETQYF.

This clone was seen only once. The chain employs TRBV19 and TRBJ1-5; TRBD1 matches at 12 bases. The CDR3 is made up of 15 amino acids. V shed 5 bases, J shed 6 bases, and the junction held 5 bases outside the gene matches. CDR1 is LNHDA, CDR2 SQIVND, per germline (reference sequence). The CDR3 spells CASSLRDRGRQPQHF. In DNA form, the CDR3 reads TGTGCCAGTAGTCTCCGGGACAGGGGGCGTCAGCCCCAGCATTTT.

This chain joins TRBV13 and TRBJ1-6; TRBD1 is a possible D gene (6 bases). CDR3 length: 17 residues. The germline V and J ends were trimmed by 5 bases and 8 bases, with 22 bases remaining between them. From germline, CDR1 is PRHDT and CDR2 FYEKMQ (reference sequence). CDR3 region: CASSPPVAQGSDSPLHF. The CDR3 coding sequence is TGTGCCAGCAGCCCCCCCGTCGCACAGGGAAGCGATTCACCCCTCCACTTT.

The table lists this clone with a count of one. The chain employs TRBV29-1 and TRBJ1-1, with D unresolved. Germline V gene lookup returns CDR1 SQVTM and CDR2 ANQGSEA. The CDR3 sequence is 12 residues long. V lost 7 bases to trimming and J lost 5 bases, with 14 bases between them. CDR3 region: CSAVRGQTEAFF. CDR3 nucleotide sequence: TGCAGCGCCGTACGTGGCCAGACTGAAGCTTTCTTT.

The chain employs TRBV27 and TRBJ1-6; a weak D match, TRBD1 (5 bases). V was pared by 2 bases and J by 9 bases, with 11 bases between. The CDR3 sequence is 14 residues long. Germline values: CDR1 MNHEY, CDR2 SMNVEV (reference sequence). The CDR3 coding sequence is TGTGCCAGCAGTTTAGCAGGGTTGAGTTCACCCCTCCACTTT. Translated, it gives CASSLAGLSSPLHF.

The J gene is TRBJ2-5, the V gene TRBV2; D call uncertain. V was trimmed by 2 bases and J by 6 bases, leaving 4 bases between them. The CDR3 loop spans 11 amino acids. The germline V gene encodes CDR1 SNHLY and CDR2 FYNNEI. The CDR3 coding sequence is TGTGCCAGCAGTGAAATGAAGACCCAGTACTTC. It encodes CASSEMKTQYF.

The chain joins TRBV19 to TRBJ2-6; D not certain. The CDR3 consists of 14 residues. V was shortened by 3 bases and J by 2 bases, with 5 bases between the two germline ends. Germline V gene sequence: CDR1 LNHDA, CDR2 SQIVND (reference sequence). The CDR3 protein is CASSIRPGANVLTF. The CDR3 coding sequence is TGTGCCAGTAGTATCAGGCCTGGGGCCAACGTCCTGACTTTC.

The CDR3 reads CASSQYGSSEDTQYF. The CDR3 nucleotides read TGCGCCAGCAGCCAATATGGCTCCTCGGAAGATACGCAGTATTTT. This chain joins TRBV4-1 and TRBJ2-3; D remains unclear. This CDR3 is 15 amino acids long. The ends were cut back, 2 bases at V and 5 bases at J, with 14 bases in the middle. Germline CDR1 MGHRA, CDR2 YSYEKL.

The V gene is TRBV7-9, the J gene TRBJ2-3; D not certain. Germline CDR1 and CDR2: SEHNR and FQNEAQ (reference sequence). V dropped 1 base and J dropped 0 bases, with 8 bases sitting between them. The CDR3 loop spans 15 amino acids. This chain's CDR3 is CASSLGIGSTDTQYF. Written as DNA, the CDR3 is TGTGCCAGCAGCTTAGGGATCGGTAGCACAGATACGCAGTATTTT.

This sequence joins TRBV6-5 and TRBJ2-3; D uncertain. The CDR3 length is 13 residues. V lost 7 bases and J 1 base, leaving 9 bases between the germline ends. Per germline, CDR1 MNHEY and CDR2 SVGAGI. The CDR3 DNA sequence: TGTGCCAGCAAGGTCGACGGCACAGATACGCAGTATTTT. Protein: CASKVDGTDTQYF.